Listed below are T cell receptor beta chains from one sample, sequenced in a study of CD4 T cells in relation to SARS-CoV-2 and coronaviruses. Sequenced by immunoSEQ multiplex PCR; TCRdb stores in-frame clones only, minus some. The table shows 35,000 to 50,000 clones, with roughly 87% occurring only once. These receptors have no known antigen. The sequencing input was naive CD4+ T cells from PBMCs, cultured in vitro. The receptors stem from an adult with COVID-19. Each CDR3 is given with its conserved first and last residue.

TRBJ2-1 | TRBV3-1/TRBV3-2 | CASSQSPNRDVANEQFF
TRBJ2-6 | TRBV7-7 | CAIHSPGANVLTF
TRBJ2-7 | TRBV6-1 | CASNEQGARYEQYF
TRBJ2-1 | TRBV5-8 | CASSSSTRVEQFF
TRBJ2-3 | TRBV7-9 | CASSFGHPGGTDTQYF
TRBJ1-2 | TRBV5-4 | CASKPPGQDVGYTF
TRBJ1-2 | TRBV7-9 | CASSLAGGGQLYGYTF
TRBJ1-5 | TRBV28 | CASTALQGPQHF
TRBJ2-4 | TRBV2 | CASSWDRGNIQYF
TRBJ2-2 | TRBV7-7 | CASSPGQGPTGELFF
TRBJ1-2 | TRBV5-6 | CASSFKDSGDMRGYTF
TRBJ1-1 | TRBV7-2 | CASSSQPHTEAFF
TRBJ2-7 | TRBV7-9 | CASSLWGGGRVRSYEQYF
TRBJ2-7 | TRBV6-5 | CASSISGTENYEQYF
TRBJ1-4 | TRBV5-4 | CASSLAGGEKLFF
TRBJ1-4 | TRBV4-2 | CASSQDLTGVEKLFF
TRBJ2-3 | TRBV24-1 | CATSDRTSASTDTQYF